The 12 T cell receptor beta chains presented below share a single source sample, sequenced in a study of blood T cell repertoires in COVID-19. TCRdb keeps only in-frame clones here, not all; method: immunoSEQ multiplex PCR. The sample has 310,000 or so clones, approximately 90% seen once; the top ten hold around 2.2%. Sequencing was carried out using peripheral blood. The receptors here all came from a woman aged 25 to 39 with COVID-19, enrolled during active disease.

The chain combines TRBV24-1 with TRBJ2-5; D remains ambiguous. Germline CDR1 KGHDR, CDR2 SFDVKD. The CDR3 covers 13 residues. V shed 5 bases and J shed 0 bases, with 6 bases lying between them. As DNA, the CDR3 is TGTGCCACCAGTGGTCAGTACCAAGAGACCCAGTACTTC. Protein: CATSGQYQETQYF.

This clone was seen at least ten times. V is TRBV7-9 and J is TRBJ1-4; 9 nucleotides agree with TRBD1. Germline CDR1 and CDR2: SEHNR and FQNEAQ (reference sequence). There are 15 residues in the CDR3. V shed 5 bases and J 7 bases; nucleotides not matched to a gene: 8. The DNA for the CDR3 is TGTGCCAGCAGCCACCAAGGACAGGGGTTTGAAAAACTGTTTTTT. Its translation: CASSHQGQGFEKLFF.

The chain uses TRBV15 and TRBJ2-5; TRBD1 is a possible D gene (6 bases). Deletions cut 0 bases from V and 5 bases from J, with 10 bases between. Looked up from germline, CDR1 is LNHNV and CDR2 is YYDKDF (reference sequence). The length of the CDR3 is 14 residues. CDR3 region: CATSRDRTVETQYF. Here the CDR3 DNA reads TGTGCCACCAGCAGAGATCGGACAGTTGAGACCCAGTACTTC.

Only one count was recorded for this clone. The J gene is TRBJ2-1, the V gene TRBV5-1; D may be TRBD2 (6 bases). V lost 3 bases and J 9 bases, leaving 19 bases between the germline ends. Germline CDR1 reads SGHRS; CDR2 reads YFSETQ. CDR3 size: 15 residues. In DNA form, the CDR3 reads TGCGCCAGCAGCTCCCCCCGATCGGGAGTGGGTGAGCAGTTCTTC. The encoded protein is CASSSPRSGVGEQFF.

The J gene is TRBJ2-2, the V gene TRBV5-4; 11 nucleotides line up with TRBD2. V gave up 4 bases and J gave up 8 bases; unmatched junction bases: 19. The CDR3 is 19 residues long. CDR1 and CDR2 from the germline V gene are SGHNT and YYREEE (reference sequence). CDR3 loop: CASSLLPGTSGTRGGELFF. The CDR3 DNA reads TGTGCCAGCAGCCTGTTACCCGGGACTAGCGGAACCCGAGGGGGGGAGCTGTTTTTT.

The chain uses TRBV28 and TRBJ1-2; 7 bases align to TRBD1. This CDR3 is 13 amino acids long. The germline V gene encodes CDR1 MDHEN and CDR2 SYDVKM. Losses at the gene ends were 3 bases for V and 8 bases for J; bases not matched to a gene: 6. The CDR3 loop reads CASSFTGDGGYTF. The CDR3 DNA is TGTGCCAGCAGTTTCACAGGGGATGGAGGCTACACCTTC.

This chain joins TRBV30 and TRBJ2-3; a weak D match, TRBD2 (5 bases). The CDR3 is 15 residues long. Germline CDR1 reads GTSNPN; CDR2 reads SVGIG (reference sequence). V lost 0 bases and J lost 2, with 12 bases in between. CDR3 loop: CAWSVGSANTDTQYF. CDR3 nucleotide sequence: TGTGCCTGGAGTGTAGGTAGCGCAAACACAGATACGCAGTATTTT. Supplemented by reference TRBV30 and TRBJ2-3, the full variable domain reads SQTIHQWPATLVQPVGSPLSLECTVEGTSNPNLYWYRQAAGRGLQLLFYSVGIGQISSEVPQNLSASRPQDRQFILSSKKLLLSDSGFYLCAWSVGSANTDTQYFGPGTRLTVL.

V and J are TRBV19 and TRBJ1-3; D is possibly TRBD1 (6 bases). V was shortened by 3 bases and J by 3 bases, with 9 bases between the two germline ends. This CDR3 has 14 amino acids. The germline V gene has CDR1 LNHDA and CDR2 SQIVND (reference sequence). CDR3 DNA: TGTGCCAGTAGTATTCCAGGGGATGGAAACACCATATATTTT. Translated, it gives CASSIPGDGNTIYF.

This chain connects TRBV5-4 to TRBJ2-3, with 7 positions matching TRBD1. Germline assignment: CDR1 SGHNT and CDR2 YYREEE (reference sequence). The CDR3 totals 17 residues. The V and J ends lost 3 bases and 7 bases, in that order; junction bases with no gene match: 17. The CDR3 DNA follows: TGTGCCAGCAGCTCCCCGGACAGGCCGGAAGAGGGATATACGCAGTATTTT. Protein sequence: CASSSPDRPEEGYTQYF.

This clone was seen a few times. The CDR3 loop is CASSGGARPNQPQHF. The CDR3 nucleotides are TGTGCCAGCAGTGGGGGCGCCCGCCCCAATCAGCCCCAGCATTTT. The genes are TRBV28 and TRBJ1-5, with D maybe TRBD1 (6 bases). Germline V gene sequence: CDR1 MDHEN, CDR2 SYDVKM. This CDR3 contains 15 residues. V shed 5 bases and J shed 3 bases, with 14 bases lying between them.

This clone has just one count. The CDR3: CASSLEGQGAVTDTQYF. CDR3 DNA sequence: TGCGCCAGCAGCTTGGAGGGACAGGGGGCGGTAACAGATACGCAGTATTTT. The chain joins TRBV5-1 to TRBJ2-3; 12 nucleotides line up with TRBD1. The trim removed 0 bases at V and 3 bases at J, leaving 5 bases unmatched. CDR1 is SGHRS, CDR2 YFSETQ, per germline. This CDR3 has 17 residues. Full variable domain (missing parts from reference TRBV5-1 and TRBJ2-3): KAGVTQTPRYLIKTRGQQVTLSCSPISGHRSVSWYQQTPGQGLQFLFEYFSETQRNKGNFPGRFSGRQFSNSRSEMNVSTLELGDSALYLCASSLEGQGAVTDTQYFGPGTRLTVL.

The chain has TRBV15 and TRBJ1-1; TRBD1 aligns across 7 bases. Germline V gene data show CDR1 as LNHNV and CDR2 as YYDKDF (reference sequence). The CDR3 extends over 13 amino acids. Unmatched junction bases numbered 2, after V lost 4 bases and J lost 3 bases. This chain's CDR3 is CATSKDRYTEAFF. CDR3 bases: TGTGCCACCAGCAAGGACAGGTACACTGAAGCTTTCTTT.